This is a list of T cell receptor beta chains from one sample in a study of T cell changes during pregnancy in multiple sclerosis. The protocol was immunoSEQ multiplex PCR, while the TCRdb copy is restricted to in-frame clones and leaves out a portion. The sample carries roughly 100,000 clones, around 90% recorded once. Specimen: peripheral blood, collected before pregnancy. These receptor sequences come from a female donor with multiple sclerosis, enrolled in a pregnancy study. The CDR3 runs from the conserved cysteine through the conserved F or W. A D gene is named only where the DNA matches it firmly. Clone size appears in some rows only: once, few, many, or a class for an expanded clone.

j_gene: TRBJ2-7; d_gene: TRBD1; v_gene: TRBV28; abundance: .; CDR3aa: CASSPRQGAREQYF; CDR3nt: TGTGCCAGCAGTCCTCGACAGGGGGCTCGGGAGCAGTACTTC
j_gene: TRBJ2-7; d_gene: TRBD2; v_gene: TRBV10-3; abundance: once; CDR3aa: CAISLLAGDEQYF; CDR3nt: TGTGCCATCTCCCTTCTAGCGGGAGACGAGCAGTACTTC
j_gene: TRBJ2-2; d_gene: TRBD2; v_gene: TRBV14; abundance: .; CDR3aa: CASSLGLAGGYTGELFF; CDR3nt: TGTGCCAGCAGCCTTGGACTAGCGGGAGGGTACACCGGGGAGCTGTTTTTT
j_gene: TRBJ2-3; d_gene: TRBD2; v_gene: TRBV10-3; abundance: .; CDR3aa: CAIKRTSPDTQYF; CDR3nt: TGTGCCATCAAAAGGACTAGCCCAGATACGCAGTATTTT
j_gene: TRBJ2-7; d_gene: .; v_gene: TRBV28; abundance: few; CDR3aa: CASSLAGIPHEQYF; CDR3nt: TGTGCCAGCAGTTTAGCTGGCATTCCCCACGAGCAGTACTTC
j_gene: TRBJ2-7; d_gene: .; v_gene: TRBV28; abundance: .; CDR3aa: CASSFQVFSGGAYEQYF; CDR3nt: TGTGCCAGCAGTTTTCAGGTGTTTTCGGGCGGGGCCTACGAGCAGTACTTC
j_gene: TRBJ2-7; d_gene: .; v_gene: TRBV28; abundance: .; CDR3aa: CASSQGQFYEQYF; CDR3nt: TGTGCCAGCAGCCAAGGACAGTTCTACGAGCAGTACTTC
j_gene: TRBJ2-2; d_gene: TRBD1; v_gene: TRBV13; abundance: .; CDR3aa: CASSQTGGLGGELFF; CDR3nt: TGTGCCAGCAGCCAAACAGGGGGCTTGGGCGGGGAGCTGTTTTTT
j_gene: TRBJ1-5; d_gene: TRBD1; v_gene: TRBV4-3; abundance: .; CDR3aa: CASSQEGGQNNQPQHF; CDR3nt: TGCGCCAGCAGCCAAGAGGGGGGACAGAATAATCAGCCCCAGCATTTT
j_gene: TRBJ1-1; d_gene: TRBD1; v_gene: TRBV30; abundance: .; CDR3aa: CAWSPGQAGTEAFF; CDR3nt: TGTGCCTGGAGTCCGGGACAGGCGGGCACTGAAGCTTTCTTT
j_gene: TRBJ2-7; d_gene: TRBD1; v_gene: TRBV7-2; abundance: .; CDR3aa: CASRLVPGQGIYEQYF; CDR3nt: TGTGCCAGCAGGCTAGTCCCGGGACAGGGGATCTACGAGCAGTACTTC
j_gene: TRBJ1-1; d_gene: TRBD1; v_gene: TRBV27; abundance: .; CDR3aa: CASRRQGAFGTEAFF; CDR3nt: TGTGCCAGCAGGCGACAGGGGGCTTTCGGGACTGAAGCTTTCTTT
j_gene: TRBJ2-7; d_gene: .; v_gene: TRBV13; abundance: .; CDR3aa: CASSQRRTVTSYEQYF; CDR3nt: TGTGCCAGCAGCCAGAGGCGGACAGTAACATCCTACGAGCAGTACTTC
j_gene: TRBJ2-1; d_gene: TRBD2; v_gene: TRBV27; abundance: .; CDR3aa: CASSPGLAGARNEQFF; CDR3nt: TGTGCCAGCAGTCCAGGACTAGCGGGAGCGCGGAATGAGCAGTTCTTC
j_gene: TRBJ1-5; d_gene: .; v_gene: TRBV19; abundance: .; CDR3aa: CASNRRDKNSNQPQHF; CDR3nt: TGTGCCAGCAATCGCCGGGACAAGAATAGCAATCAGCCCCAGCATTTT
j_gene: TRBJ1-6; d_gene: .; v_gene: TRBV6-1; abundance: .; CDR3aa: CASNTPNSPLHF; CDR3nt: TGTGCCAGCAACACACCCAATTCACCCCTCCACTTT
j_gene: TRBJ2-1; d_gene: .; v_gene: TRBV5-8; abundance: .; CDR3aa: CASSLENYEQFF; CDR3nt: TGTGCCAGCAGCTTAGAGAACTATGAGCAGTTCTTC
j_gene: TRBJ2-4; d_gene: TRBD1; v_gene: TRBV9; abundance: .; CDR3aa: CASSVGGTGILNIQYF; CDR3nt: TGTGCCAGCAGCGTAGGAGGGACAGGGATCTTAAACATTCAGTACTTC
j_gene: TRBJ2-1; d_gene: TRBD1; v_gene: TRBV7-9; abundance: .; CDR3aa: CASSLAGTAYNEQFF; CDR3nt: TGTGCCAGCAGCTTAGCCGGGACAGCCTACAATGAGCAGTTCTTC
j_gene: TRBJ2-3; d_gene: .; v_gene: TRBV13; abundance: .; CDR3aa: CASEQTYTQYF; CDR3nt: TGTGCCAGCGAACAGACCTATACGCAGTATTTT
j_gene: TRBJ1-6; d_gene: .; v_gene: TRBV2; abundance: .; CDR3aa: CASIVPDNSPLHF; CDR3nt: TGTGCCAGCATCGTCCCGGATAATTCACCCCTCCACTTT
j_gene: TRBJ1-1; d_gene: TRBD1; v_gene: TRBV11-3; abundance: .; CDR3aa: CASSYRGWETEAFF; CDR3nt: TGTGCCAGCAGCTACAGGGGTTGGGAGACTGAAGCTTTCTTT
j_gene: TRBJ2-7; d_gene: TRBD2; v_gene: TRBV27; abundance: .; CDR3aa: CASSSPGLAIHEQYF; CDR3nt: TGTGCCAGCAGTTCACCGGGACTAGCGATCCACGAGCAGTACTTC
j_gene: TRBJ1-3; d_gene: TRBD1; v_gene: TRBV4-2; abundance: .; CDR3aa: CASSQGLGDRGPSGNTIYF; CDR3nt: TGTGCCAGCAGCCAGGGATTAGGGGACAGGGGGCCCTCTGGAAACACCATATATTTT
j_gene: TRBJ2-3; d_gene: .; v_gene: TRBV30; abundance: .; CDR3aa: CAWNRGISTDTQYF; CDR3nt: TGTGCCTGGAATCGGGGGATTAGCACAGATACGCAGTATTTT
j_gene: TRBJ2-5; d_gene: TRBD1; v_gene: TRBV28; abundance: .; CDR3aa: CASRTIDEDRERETQYF; CDR3nt: TGTGCCAGCAGAACCATTGATGAAGACAGGGAGAGAGAGACCCAGTACTTC
j_gene: TRBJ2-1; d_gene: TRBD1; v_gene: TRBV4-1; abundance: .; CDR3aa: CASSQDRTGAGDEQFF; CDR3nt: TGCGCCAGCAGCCAAGACCGGACAGGGGCTGGCGATGAGCAGTTCTTC
j_gene: TRBJ1-5; d_gene: TRBD1; v_gene: TRBV9; abundance: .; CDR3aa: CASSARDSGNQPQHF; CDR3nt: TGTGCCAGCAGCGCAAGGGACAGCGGCAATCAGCCCCAGCATTTT
j_gene: TRBJ2-2; d_gene: .; v_gene: TRBV4-2; abundance: .; CDR3aa: CASSQDLLRGSNGELFF; CDR3nt: TGTGCCAGCAGCCAAGATTTATTAAGGGGGAGTAACGGGGAGCTGTTTTTT
j_gene: TRBJ1-2; d_gene: TRBD1; v_gene: TRBV7-9; abundance: .; CDR3aa: CASSLRGQDYGYTF; CDR3nt: TGTGCCAGCAGCTTAAGGGGGCAGGACTATGGCTACACCTTC
j_gene: TRBJ2-3; d_gene: TRBD2; v_gene: TRBV7-3; abundance: .; CDR3aa: CASSRSGGVSDTQYF; CDR3nt: TGTGCCAGCAGCAGGAGCGGGGGGGTCTCAGATACGCAGTATTTT
j_gene: TRBJ2-2; d_gene: .; v_gene: TRBV5-5; abundance: .; CDR3aa: CASSPLGRNAGELFF; CDR3nt: TGTGCCAGCAGCCCTTTGGGGAGGAATGCCGGGGAGCTGTTTTTT
j_gene: TRBJ1-2; d_gene: .; v_gene: TRBV2; abundance: .; CDR3aa: CASSEAGVYGYTF; CDR3nt: TGTGCCAGCAGTGAGGCGGGAGTCTATGGCTACACCTTC
j_gene: TRBJ2-2; d_gene: .; v_gene: TRBV18; abundance: .; CDR3aa: CASSPTQGAGELFF; CDR3nt: TGTGCCAGCTCACCAACACAGGGAGCCGGGGAGCTGTTTTTT
j_gene: TRBJ1-1; d_gene: TRBD1; v_gene: TRBV15; abundance: .; CDR3aa: CATSSTGDTEAFF; CDR3nt: TGTGCCACCAGCTCGACAGGGGACACTGAAGCTTTCTTT
j_gene: TRBJ2-3; d_gene: .; v_gene: TRBV28; abundance: .; CDR3aa: CASSLRRDTQYF; CDR3nt: TGTGCCAGCAGTTTACGGAGAGATACGCAGTATTTT
j_gene: TRBJ2-5; d_gene: TRBD1; v_gene: TRBV5-1; abundance: .; CDR3aa: CASSPLTGGAQTQYF; CDR3nt: TGCGCCAGCAGCCCCCTAACAGGGGGCGCACAGACCCAGTACTTC
j_gene: TRBJ2-3; d_gene: TRBD1; v_gene: TRBV2; abundance: once; CDR3aa: CASSEMRTGTDTQYF; CDR3nt: TGTGCCAGCAGTGAAATGAGGACAGGGACAGATACGCAGTATTTT
j_gene: TRBJ2-2; d_gene: .; v_gene: TRBV5-6; abundance: .; CDR3aa: CASSLLGKGTGELFF; CDR3nt: TGTGCCAGCAGTTTACTAGGGAAAGGCACCGGGGAGCTGTTTTTT
j_gene: TRBJ1-1; d_gene: .; v_gene: TRBV7-2; abundance: .; CDR3aa: CASSSPGFGNTEAFF; CDR3nt: TGTGCCAGCAGCTCCCCAGGGTTCGGGAACACTGAAGCTTTCTTT
j_gene: TRBJ2-2; d_gene: .; v_gene: TRBV7-3; abundance: .; CDR3aa: CASSLSSLATGELFF; CDR3nt: TGTGCCAGCAGCTTATCCAGTTTAGCGACCGGGGAGCTGTTTTTT
j_gene: TRBJ2-7; d_gene: TRBD2; v_gene: TRBV6-6; abundance: .; CDR3aa: CASRQREYGNYEQYF; CDR3nt: TGTGCCAGCAGACAGCGGGAGTACGGAAACTACGAGCAGTACTTC
j_gene: TRBJ2-7; d_gene: TRBD1; v_gene: TRBV6-1; abundance: .; CDR3aa: CASSVGQGWGAYEQYF; CDR3nt: TGTGCCAGCAGTGTCGGACAGGGCTGGGGAGCCTACGAGCAGTACTTC
j_gene: TRBJ1-1; d_gene: .; v_gene: TRBV5-1; abundance: .; CDR3aa: CASSFPDGEWGTEAFF; CDR3nt: TGCGCCAGCAGCTTTCCCGACGGGGAGTGGGGCACTGAAGCTTTCTTT
j_gene: TRBJ2-5; d_gene: TRBD2; v_gene: TRBV5-1; abundance: .; CDR3aa: CASSEGLAGGPTSQETQYF; CDR3nt: TGCGCCAGCAGCGAAGGTCTAGCGGGGGGCCCGACGTCCCAAGAGACCCAGTACTTC
j_gene: TRBJ2-5; d_gene: TRBD2; v_gene: TRBV10-2; abundance: .; CDR3aa: CASSESNRLADKETQYF; CDR3nt: TGCGCCAGCAGTGAGTCGAACCGACTAGCGGACAAAGAGACCCAGTACTTC
j_gene: TRBJ2-1; d_gene: TRBD2; v_gene: TRBV11-3; abundance: .; CDR3aa: CASSLVSLLAGDSYNEQFF; CDR3nt: TGTGCCAGCAGCTTAGTTTCTTTACTAGCGGGGGACTCCTACAATGAGCAGTTCTTC
j_gene: TRBJ2-1; d_gene: TRBD2; v_gene: TRBV7-3; abundance: .; CDR3aa: CASSLRIAGGGEQFF; CDR3nt: TGTGCCAGCAGCTTAAGGATCGCGGGGGGAGGTGAGCAGTTCTTC